Sequencing of this T cell receptor beta chain was carried out in a study of shared clonotypes between healthy human individuals. Turning to the study itself: Three plates were used per donor for CD4 naive, three for CD4 memory, two for CD8 naive and one for CD8 memory.

Naive CD8 cells were CD45RO-negative, positively selected for CCR7, excluding terminally differentiated effector memory CD45RA+ cells. In regard to this clone: Its antigen is not identified.

At a deep level, the assay was run. Method: immunoSEQ multiplex PCR; TCRdb's copy keeps in-frame clones and lacks some. The sample contains 700,000 to 950,000 clones, 90% to 98% of which appear only once. Overall study results and limits: Among donors, sharing of clonotypes was expected to be affected by sequencing depth.

Sequenced sample: naive CD8+ T cells sorted from blood. This receptor was identified in a man aged 25 to 40 in good health.

The CDR3: CASSRSPGDTQYF. Here the CDR3 DNA reads TGTGCCAGCAGCCGTTCTCCAGGGGATACGCAGTATTTT. The V and J genes are TRBV6-5 and TRBJ2-3; possibly TRBD1 for D (5 bases). In germline, CDR1 is MNHEY, CDR2 SVGAGI. This CDR3 region has 13 residues. V lost 6 bases and J lost 6, with 13 bases in between.